Below are 19 T cell receptor beta chains sequenced from a single sample in a study of T cell responses to AZD1222 COVID-19 vaccine (dated by TCRdb to about 2021). Receptors were amplified or captured by the immunoSEQ multiplex PCR assay. The immuneACCESS repertoire file appears here via TCRdb, limited to in-frame rearrangements. These files lack a portion of the clones; in checked studies, under half of the deficit traces to unresolved V genes, and the cause of the others is not known. Within this sample are around 130,000 clones, with roughly 92% of them counted one time only. Of the sample, more than 0.7% falls within the top ten clones. The sample's time point label is to be understood as: baseline before first vaccination. The specimen comprised peripheral blood, sampled on day 0 of AZD1222 vaccination. The source is an adult in good health.

The chain links TRBV6-5 to TRBJ1-4; no clear D gene. Trimming took 7 bases from V and 8 from J, leaving 17 bases between them. There are 14 residues in the CDR3. Germline-derived CDR1 and CDR2 are MNHEY and SVGAGI. The CDR3 is CASTGNMVVEKLFF. CDR3 DNA: TGTGCCAGCACCGGAAATATGGTTGTGGAAAAACTGTTTTTT.

The chain employs TRBV7-9 and TRBJ1-2, with a possible D match to TRBD1 (5 bases). Germline V lookup: CDR1 SEHNR, CDR2 FQNEAQ (reference sequence). Trimming left V 5 bases short and J 2 bases short, with 15 bases between. The CDR3 covers 15 residues. CDR3 protein: CASSRAHQGNYGYTF. In DNA, the CDR3 is TGTGCCAGCAGCAGAGCCCACCAGGGAAACTATGGCTACACCTTC.

The chain combines TRBV5-1 with TRBJ1-1, with D possibly TRBD1 on 5 matching bases. Trimming took 2 bases from V and 4 from J, leaving 9 bases between them. The germline CDR1 and CDR2 sequences are SGHRS and YFSETQ. The CDR3 sequence is 13 residues long. This CDR3 is CASSFQGSTEAFF. The CDR3 DNA reads as TGCGCCAGCAGCTTCCAGGGAAGCACTGAAGCTTTCTTT.

This chain links TRBV6-6 with TRBJ2-1; 8 bases agree with TRBD1. The germline CDR1 and CDR2 sequences are MNHNY and SVGAGI (reference sequence). Trimming cost V 10 bases and J 8 bases; bases outside gene matches: 10. The CDR3 sequence is 13 residues long. The CDR3, as DNA: TGTGCCACCGGGCGGACAGGGCACGATGAGCAGTTCTTC. Translated, it gives CATGRTGHDEQFF.

The sample holds a few counts of this clone. This chain links TRBV18 with TRBJ2-3, with TRBD1 identical over 7 bases. The length of the CDR3 is 15 residues. Per germline, CDR1 KGHSH and CDR2 LQKENI. With 4 bases clipped from V and 5 bases from J, the junction kept 9 bases outside the gene matches. The CDR3 DNA reads TGTGCCAGCTCACGGCAAGTAGGGGGCGGAGATACGCAGTATTTT. This translates into CASSRQVGGGDTQYF.

This clone appeared once. The gene calls are TRBV27 and TRBJ1-6, with 7 bases lining up with TRBD1. CDR1 and CDR2 from the germline V gene are MNHEY and SMNVEV (reference sequence). The CDR3 length is 17 residues. Trimming at V came to 0 bases and at J to 6 bases, leaving 8 bases not matched to a gene. This chain's CDR3 is CASSLSLRQGSNSPLHF. The CDR3 region has the DNA TGTGCCAGCAGTTTATCCCTGCGACAGGGTTCTAATTCACCCCTCCACTTT.

This chain uses TRBV5-8 with TRBJ2-7; TRBD1 agrees at 8 bases. V trimming: 5 bases; J trimming: 3 bases; junction bases outside the gene matches: 10. The CDR3 is 15 residues long. Germline V gives CDR1 SGHTS, CDR2 YDEGEE. CDR3 region: CASRFQGQDYYEQYF. CDR3 nucleotide sequence: TGTGCCAGCAGGTTCCAGGGACAGGATTACTACGAGCAGTACTTC.

This clone was counted between two and nine times. This chain connects TRBV7-9 to TRBJ2-4, with a possible D match to TRBD2 (5 bases). CDR1 is SEHNR, CDR2 FQNEAQ, per germline (reference sequence). V was shortened by 1 base and J by 7 bases, with 8 bases between the two germline ends. The length of the CDR3 is 13 residues. CDR3 sequence reads: CASSLDPGNIQYF. The CDR3, as DNA: TGTGCCAGCAGCTTAGACCCGGGGAACATTCAGTACTTC.

The CDR3 loop is CASSQDLGWRVWDTEAFF. DNA for the CDR3: TGTGCCAGCAGCCAAGATCTAGGGTGGCGGGTCTGGGACACTGAAGCTTTCTTT. The chain uses TRBV14 and TRBJ1-1; D is uncertain. Germline V gives CDR1 SGHDN, CDR2 FVKESK. The V gene lost 0 bases and the J gene lost 3 bases, with 20 bases spanning the gap. CDR3 size: 18 residues.

The J gene is TRBJ2-1, the V gene TRBV6-5; possible D gene TRBD2, 7 bases. The CDR3 consists of 16 residues. The V end was cut by 0 bases, the J end by 7 bases, with 16 bases between. Germline lookup yields CDR1 MNHEY and CDR2 SVGAGI. CDR3 residues: CASSYSIGGDKNEQFF. CDR3 bases: TGTGCCAGCAGTTACTCGATAGGGGGGGACAAGAATGAGCAGTTCTTC.

V gene TRBV12-3 or TRBV12-4 combines with J gene TRBJ2-3; D unresolved. V lost 3 bases and J lost 6, with 4 bases in between. The CDR3 is 11 residues long. Here the CDR3 DNA reads TGTGCCAGCAGTTTCAGGGATACGCAGTATTTT. Protein sequence: CASSFRDTQYF.

The gene calls are TRBV7-2 and TRBJ1-1; TRBD1 matches at 9 bases. The CDR3 length is 15 residues. After removal of 5 bases from V and 1 base from J, the junction contained 5 bases not matched to a gene. Germline values: CDR1 SGHTA, CDR2 FQGNSA. The CDR3 protein is CASSAQGAGNTEAFF. The DNA for the CDR3 is TGTGCCAGCAGCGCACAGGGGGCGGGGAACACTGAAGCTTTCTTT.

The CDR3 coding sequence is TGTGCCAGCAGCCGGTCCCGCACAGATACGCAGTATTTT. Translated, it gives CASSRSRTDTQYF. This chain joins TRBV14 and TRBJ2-3; D is unresolved. V lost 4 bases, J lost 1 base, and 6 bases lay in between. Germline V gene sequence: CDR1 SGHDN, CDR2 FVKESK. The CDR3 is made up of 13 amino acids.

This CDR3 is CASSVRELNTGELFF. CDR3 nucleotide sequence: TGTGCCAGCAGCGTCAGGGAGTTGAACACCGGGGAGCTGTTTTTT. The rearrangement joins TRBV9 to TRBJ2-2; either TRBD1 or TRBD2 may fit D (5 bases each). The V end was cut by 2 bases, the J end by 1 base, with 9 bases between. Germline CDR1 reads SGDLS; CDR2 reads YYNGEE. The CDR3 sequence is 15 residues long.

This clone came up once. The chain is built from TRBV29-1 and TRBJ1-5, with D hard to call. This CDR3 comprises 13 residues. Trimming cost V 6 bases and J 6 bases, with 15 bases left between them. Germline V gene lookup returns CDR1 SQVTM and CDR2 ANQGSEA. CDR3 DNA: TGCAGCGTGGAGACAAATTTGGGTCAGCCCCAGCATTTT. The encoded protein is CSVETNLGQPQHF.

The rearrangement links TRBV10-3 to TRBJ2-5; D gene unclear. The CDR3 contains 14 residues. Germline V CDR1 and CDR2: ENHRY, SYGVKD. V shed 4 bases and J shed 1 base, with 10 bases lying between them. Here the CDR3 DNA reads TGTGCCATCAGTGCTAGTGCCGCCCAAGAGACCCAGTACTTC. Amino acids: CAISASAAQETQYF.

The sample holds a few counts of this clone. The CDR3 sequence: CASSQEVSYNEQFF. For the CDR3, the DNA is TGCGCCAGCAGCCAAGAGGTTTCCTACAATGAGCAGTTCTTC. This chain joins TRBV4-1 and TRBJ2-1; D gene uncertain. The ends were cut back, 0 bases at V and 1 base at J, with 4 bases in the middle. The germline V gene encodes CDR1 MGHRA and CDR2 YSYEKL. This CDR3 region has 14 residues.

V is TRBV5-1 and J is TRBJ1-2, with a possible D match to TRBD1 (6 bases). Trimming removed 0 bases from V and 4 bases from J, with 13 bases in between. CDR1 and CDR2 (germline): SGHRS, YFSETQ. The CDR3 has 15 residues. The CDR3 region is CASSLGGGRSYGYTF. The CDR3 DNA reads as TGCGCCAGCAGCTTGGGAGGGGGGCGAAGCTATGGCTACACCTTC.

V is TRBV5-1 and J is TRBJ1-1; D perhaps matches TRBD1 (6 bases). CDR3 length: 12 residues. Germline CDR1 SGHRS, CDR2 YFSETQ. Between the trimmed V and J ends, which lost 4 bases and 4 bases, there was a span of 8 bases. For the CDR3, the DNA is TGCGCCAGCAGCCGAGGGGGCACTGAAGCTTTCTTT. Amino acids: CASSRGGTEAFF.